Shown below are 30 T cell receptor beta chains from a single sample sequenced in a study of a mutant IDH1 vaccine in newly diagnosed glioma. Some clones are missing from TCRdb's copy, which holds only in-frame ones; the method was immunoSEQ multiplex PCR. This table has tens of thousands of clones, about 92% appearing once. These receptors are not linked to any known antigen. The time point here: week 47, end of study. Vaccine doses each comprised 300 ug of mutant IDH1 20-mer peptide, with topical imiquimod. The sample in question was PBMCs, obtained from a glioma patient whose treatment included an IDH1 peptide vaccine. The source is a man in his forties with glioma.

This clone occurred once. The CDR3 region has the DNA TGTGCCAGCCTAGGACCGGGACAGGGGGCACTAAGTTCACCCCTCCACTTT. This translates into CASLGPGQGALSSPLHF. This chain links TRBV28 with TRBJ1-6, with 12 bases that match TRBD1. CDR1 MDHEN and CDR2 SYDVKM come from the germline V gene. Germline trimming cut 8 bases from V and 9 bases from J; bases unmatched to any gene: 14. The CDR3 is 17 amino acids.

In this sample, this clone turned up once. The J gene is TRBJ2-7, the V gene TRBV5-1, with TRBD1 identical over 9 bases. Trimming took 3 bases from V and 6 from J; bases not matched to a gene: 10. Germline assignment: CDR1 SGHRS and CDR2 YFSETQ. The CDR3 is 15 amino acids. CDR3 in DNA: TGCGCCAGCAGCTCAACCGGGACAGGGAGTAGCGAGCAGTACGTC. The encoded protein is CASSSTGTGSSEQYV.

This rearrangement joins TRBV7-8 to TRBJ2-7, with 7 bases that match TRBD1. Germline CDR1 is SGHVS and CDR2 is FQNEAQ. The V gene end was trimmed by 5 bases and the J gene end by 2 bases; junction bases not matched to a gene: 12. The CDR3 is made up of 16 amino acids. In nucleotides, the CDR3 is TGTGCCAGCAGCCTCACGCCGACAGGGAGAGCCTACGAGCAGTACTTC. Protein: CASSLTPTGRAYEQYF. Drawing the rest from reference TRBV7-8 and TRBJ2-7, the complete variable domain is GAGVSQSPRYKVAKRGQDVALRCDPISGHVSLFWYQQALGQGPEFLTYFQNEAQLDKSGLPSDRFFAERPEGSVSTLKIQRTQQEDSAVYLCASSLTPTGRAYEQYFGPGTRLTVT.

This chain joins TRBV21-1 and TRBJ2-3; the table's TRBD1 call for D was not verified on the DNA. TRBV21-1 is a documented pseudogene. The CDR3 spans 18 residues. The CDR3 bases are TGTGCCAGCAGCAACAAGGCTTTTAGACAGGTGAGCACAGATACGCAGTATTTT. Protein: CASSNKAFRQVSTDTQYF.

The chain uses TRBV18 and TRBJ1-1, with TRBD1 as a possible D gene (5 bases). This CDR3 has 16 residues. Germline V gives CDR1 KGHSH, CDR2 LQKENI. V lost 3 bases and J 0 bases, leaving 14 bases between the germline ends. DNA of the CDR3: TGTGCCAGCTCACCCAGACAGCGCACCATGAACACTGAAGCTTTCTTT. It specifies CASSPRQRTMNTEAFF.

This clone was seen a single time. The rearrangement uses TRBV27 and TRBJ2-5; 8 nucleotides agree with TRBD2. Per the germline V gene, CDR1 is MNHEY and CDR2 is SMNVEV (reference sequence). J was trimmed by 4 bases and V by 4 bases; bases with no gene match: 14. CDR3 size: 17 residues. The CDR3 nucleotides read TGTGCCAGCAGTTCGCCTTTCCGAGCGGGAGTCGGAGAGACCCAGTACTTC. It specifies CASSSPFRAGVGETQYF.

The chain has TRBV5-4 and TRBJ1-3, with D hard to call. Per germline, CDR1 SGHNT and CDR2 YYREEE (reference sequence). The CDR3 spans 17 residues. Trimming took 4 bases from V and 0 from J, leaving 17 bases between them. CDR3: CASSPRAGRSSGNTIYF. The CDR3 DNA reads TGTGCCAGCAGCCCCCGAGCAGGCCGGAGCTCTGGAAACACCATATATTTT.

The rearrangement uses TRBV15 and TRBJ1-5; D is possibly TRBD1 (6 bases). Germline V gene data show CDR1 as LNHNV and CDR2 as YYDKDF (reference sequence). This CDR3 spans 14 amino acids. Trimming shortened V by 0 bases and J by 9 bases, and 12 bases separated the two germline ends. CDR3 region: CATSRDLDSRPQHF. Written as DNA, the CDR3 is TGTGCCACCAGCAGAGATCTGGACAGTCGGCCCCAGCATTTT. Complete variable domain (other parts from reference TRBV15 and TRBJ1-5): DAMVIQNPRYQVTQFGKPVTLSCSQTLNHNVMYWYQQKSSQAPKLLFHYYDKDFNNEADTPDNFQSRRPNTSFCFLDIRSPGLGDTAMYLCATSRDLDSRPQHFGDGTRLSIL.

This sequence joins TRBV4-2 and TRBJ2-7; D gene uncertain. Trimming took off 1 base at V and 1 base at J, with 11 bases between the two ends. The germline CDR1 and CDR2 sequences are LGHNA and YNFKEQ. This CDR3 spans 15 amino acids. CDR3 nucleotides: TGTGCCAGCAGCCAAGGTTCGGACGGGTCCTACGAGCAGTACTTC. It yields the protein CASSQGSDGSYEQYF.

This CDR3 reads CASSVESRGRDEQFF. CDR3 bases: TGTGCCAGCAGCGTAGAATCGAGGGGGCGGGATGAGCAGTTCTTC. This rearrangement joins TRBV9 to TRBJ2-1, with 7 bases identical to TRBD1. Germline-derived CDR1 and CDR2 are SGDLS and YYNGEE. The CDR3 spans 15 residues. V lost 0 bases to trimming and J lost 8 bases; unmatched junction nucleotides: 8.

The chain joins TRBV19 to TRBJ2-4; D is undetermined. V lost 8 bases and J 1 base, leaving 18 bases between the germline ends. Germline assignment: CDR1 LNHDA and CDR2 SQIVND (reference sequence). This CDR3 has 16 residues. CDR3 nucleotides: TGTGCCAGTTCAGGCAGTGAGATAGGGGCCAAAAACATTCAGTACTTC. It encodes CASSGSEIGAKNIQYF.

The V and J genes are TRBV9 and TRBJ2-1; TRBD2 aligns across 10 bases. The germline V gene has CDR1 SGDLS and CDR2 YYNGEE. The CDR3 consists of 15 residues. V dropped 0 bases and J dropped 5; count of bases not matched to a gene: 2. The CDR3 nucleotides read TGTGCCAGCAGCGTAGTAGCGGGAGGTCACAATGAGCAGTTCTTC. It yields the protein CASSVVAGGHNEQFF.

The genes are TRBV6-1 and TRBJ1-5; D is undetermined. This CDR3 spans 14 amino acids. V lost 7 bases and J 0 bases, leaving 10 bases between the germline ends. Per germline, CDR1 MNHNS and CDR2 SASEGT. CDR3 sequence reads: CASIDSNSNQPQHF. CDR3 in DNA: TGTGCCAGCATAGACTCAAATAGCAATCAGCCCCAGCATTTT.

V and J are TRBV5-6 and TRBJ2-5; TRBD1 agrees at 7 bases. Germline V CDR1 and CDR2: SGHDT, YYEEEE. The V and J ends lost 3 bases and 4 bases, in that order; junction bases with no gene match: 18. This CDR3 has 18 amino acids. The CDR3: CASSSILLPTGRRETQYF. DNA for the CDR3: TGTGCCAGCAGCTCCATCCTCCTCCCGACAGGGCGGAGAGAGACCCAGTACTTC.

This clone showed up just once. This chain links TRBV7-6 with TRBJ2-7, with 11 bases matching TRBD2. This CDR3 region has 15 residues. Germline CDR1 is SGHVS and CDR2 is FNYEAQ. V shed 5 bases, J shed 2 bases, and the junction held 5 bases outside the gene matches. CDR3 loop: CASSPGTSGAYEQYF. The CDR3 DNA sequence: TGTGCCAGCAGCCCAGGGACTAGCGGAGCCTACGAGCAGTACTTC. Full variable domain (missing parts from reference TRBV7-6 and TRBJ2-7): GAGVSQSPRYKVTKRGQDVALRCDPISGHVSLYWYRQALGQGPEFLTYFNYEAQQDKSGLPNDRFSAERPEGSISTLTIQRTEQRDSAMYRCASSPGTSGAYEQYFGPGTRLTVT.

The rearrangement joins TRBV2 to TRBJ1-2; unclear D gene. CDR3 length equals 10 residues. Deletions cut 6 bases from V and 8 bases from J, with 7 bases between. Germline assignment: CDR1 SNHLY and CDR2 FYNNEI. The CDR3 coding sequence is TGTGCCAGCAGCGGCTGGGGCTACACCTTC. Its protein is CASSGWGYTF.

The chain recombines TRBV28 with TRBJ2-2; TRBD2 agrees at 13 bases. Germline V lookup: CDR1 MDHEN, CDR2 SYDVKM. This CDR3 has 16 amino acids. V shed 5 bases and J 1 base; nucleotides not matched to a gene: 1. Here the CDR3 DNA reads TGTGCCAGCAGTCGGACTAGCGGGAGGAACACCGGGGAGCTGTTTTTT. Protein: CASSRTSGRNTGELFF.

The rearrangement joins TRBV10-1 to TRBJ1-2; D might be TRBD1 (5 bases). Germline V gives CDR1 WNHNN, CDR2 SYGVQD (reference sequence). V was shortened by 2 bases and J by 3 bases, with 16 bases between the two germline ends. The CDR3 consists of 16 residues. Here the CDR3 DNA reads TGCGCCAGCAGTGAGGGGGCCGGTGAAGGGGACTATGGCTACACCTTC. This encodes CASSEGAGEGDYGYTF.

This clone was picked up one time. The CDR3 bases are TGTGCCAGCAGGGGGGGACAGGGAGTGTCCTATAATTCACCCCTCCACTTT. As protein: CASRGGQGVSYNSPLHF. The J gene is TRBJ1-6, the V gene TRBV6-4, with TRBD1 matching over 9 bases. V was clipped by 6 bases and J by 1 base; unmatched bases: 7. CDR3 length equals 17 residues. The germline V gene encodes CDR1 MRHNA and CDR2 SNTAGT.

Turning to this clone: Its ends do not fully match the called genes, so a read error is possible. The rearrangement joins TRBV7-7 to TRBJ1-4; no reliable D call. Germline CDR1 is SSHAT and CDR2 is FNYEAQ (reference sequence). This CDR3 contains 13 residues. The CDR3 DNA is TGTGCTAGCAGCTTCGACCCCAGCCAAAAACTGTTTTTT. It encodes CASSFDPSQKLFF.

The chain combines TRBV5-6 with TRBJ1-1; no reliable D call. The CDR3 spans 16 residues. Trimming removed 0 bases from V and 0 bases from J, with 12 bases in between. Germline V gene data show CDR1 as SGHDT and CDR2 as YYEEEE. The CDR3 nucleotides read TGTGCCAGCAGCTTGGAATTAACCGGGGTGAACACTGAAGCTTTCTTT. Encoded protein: CASSLELTGVNTEAFF.

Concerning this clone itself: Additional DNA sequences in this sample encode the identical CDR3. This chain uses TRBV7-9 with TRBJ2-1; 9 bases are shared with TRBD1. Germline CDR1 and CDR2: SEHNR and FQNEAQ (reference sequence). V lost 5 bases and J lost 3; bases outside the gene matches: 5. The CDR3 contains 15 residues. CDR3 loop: CASSLGQGGYNEQFF. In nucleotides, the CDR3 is TGTGCCAGCAGCCTGGGACAGGGCGGCTACAATGAGCAGTTCTTC.

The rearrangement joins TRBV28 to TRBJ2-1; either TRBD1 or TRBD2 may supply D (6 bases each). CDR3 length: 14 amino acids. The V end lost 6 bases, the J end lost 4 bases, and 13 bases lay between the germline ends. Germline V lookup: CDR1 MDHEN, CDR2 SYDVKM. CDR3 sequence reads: CASSGGFLYNEQFF. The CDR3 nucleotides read TGTGCCAGCAGCGGGGGCTTTCTTTACAATGAGCAGTTCTTC.

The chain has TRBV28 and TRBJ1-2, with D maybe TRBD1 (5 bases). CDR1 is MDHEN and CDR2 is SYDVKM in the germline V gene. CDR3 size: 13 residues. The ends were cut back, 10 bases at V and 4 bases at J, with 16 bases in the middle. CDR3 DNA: TGTGCCACCCTCCCGGGGCTAGTCTATGGCTACACCTTC. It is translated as CATLPGLVYGYTF.

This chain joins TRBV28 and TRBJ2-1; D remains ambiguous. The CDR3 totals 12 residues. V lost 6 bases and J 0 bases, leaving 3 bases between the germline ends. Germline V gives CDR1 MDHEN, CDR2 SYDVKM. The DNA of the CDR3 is TGTGCCAGCAGCACCTCCTACAATGAGCAGTTCTTC. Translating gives CASSTSYNEQFF. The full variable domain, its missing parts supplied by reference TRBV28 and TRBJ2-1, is DVKVTQSSRYLVKRTGEKVFLECVQDMDHENMFWYRQDPGLGLRLIYFSYDVKMKEKGDIPEGYSVSREKKERFSLILESASTNQTSMYLCASSTSYNEQFFGPGTRLTVL.

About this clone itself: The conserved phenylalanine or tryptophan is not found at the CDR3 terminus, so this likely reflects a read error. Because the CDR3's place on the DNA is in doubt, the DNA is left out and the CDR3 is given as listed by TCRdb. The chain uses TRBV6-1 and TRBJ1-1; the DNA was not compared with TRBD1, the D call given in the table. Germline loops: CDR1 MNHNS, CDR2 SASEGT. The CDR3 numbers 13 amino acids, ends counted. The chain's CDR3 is CASSDVERDTNWV.

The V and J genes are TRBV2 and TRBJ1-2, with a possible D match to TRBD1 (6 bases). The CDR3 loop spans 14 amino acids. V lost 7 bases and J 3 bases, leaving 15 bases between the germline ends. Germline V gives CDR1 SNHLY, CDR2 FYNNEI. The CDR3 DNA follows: TGTGCCAGCAAGGGGGGCACCCTGGACTATGGCTACACCTTC. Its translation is CASKGGTLDYGYTF.

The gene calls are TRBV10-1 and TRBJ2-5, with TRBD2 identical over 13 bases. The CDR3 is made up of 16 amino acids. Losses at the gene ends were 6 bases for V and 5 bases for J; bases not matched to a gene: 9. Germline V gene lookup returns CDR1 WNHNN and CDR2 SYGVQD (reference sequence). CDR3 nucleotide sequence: TGCGCCAGCAGCCCTTTACTAGCGGGGGGGCTGGAGACCCAGTACTTC. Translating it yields CASSPLLAGGLETQYF.

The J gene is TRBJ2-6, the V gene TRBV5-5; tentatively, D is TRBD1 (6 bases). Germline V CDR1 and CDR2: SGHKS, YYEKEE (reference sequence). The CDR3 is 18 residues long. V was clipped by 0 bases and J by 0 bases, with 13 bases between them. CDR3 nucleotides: TGTGCCAGCAGCTTGGTACCAGGGGCCAGCTCTGGGGCCAACGTCCTGACTTTC. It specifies CASSLVPGASSGANVLTF.

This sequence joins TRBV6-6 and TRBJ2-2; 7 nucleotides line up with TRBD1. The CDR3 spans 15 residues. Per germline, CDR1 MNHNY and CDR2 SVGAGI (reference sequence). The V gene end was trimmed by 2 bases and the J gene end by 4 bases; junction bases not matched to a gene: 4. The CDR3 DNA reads TGTGCCAGCAGTTACATCGGGACAGCCACCGGGGAGCTGTTTTTT. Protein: CASSYIGTATGELFF.